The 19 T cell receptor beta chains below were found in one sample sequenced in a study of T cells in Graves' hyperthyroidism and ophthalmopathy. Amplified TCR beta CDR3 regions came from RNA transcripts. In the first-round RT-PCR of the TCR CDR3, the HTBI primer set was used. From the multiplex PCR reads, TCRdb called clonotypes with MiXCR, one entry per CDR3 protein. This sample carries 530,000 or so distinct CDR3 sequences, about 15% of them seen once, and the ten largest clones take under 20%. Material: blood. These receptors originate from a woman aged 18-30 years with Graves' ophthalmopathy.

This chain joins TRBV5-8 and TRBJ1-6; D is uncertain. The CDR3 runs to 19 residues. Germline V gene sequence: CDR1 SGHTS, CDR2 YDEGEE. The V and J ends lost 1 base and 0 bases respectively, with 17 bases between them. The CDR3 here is CASSLRPLAVSSYNSPLHF. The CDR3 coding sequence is TGTGCCAGCAGCTTGAGGCCACTTGCTGTAAGCTCCTATAATTCACCCCTCCACTTT.

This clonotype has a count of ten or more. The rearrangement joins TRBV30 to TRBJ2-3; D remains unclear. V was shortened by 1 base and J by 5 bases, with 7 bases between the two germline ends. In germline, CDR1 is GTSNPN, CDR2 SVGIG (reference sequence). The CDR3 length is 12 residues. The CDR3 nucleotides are TGTGCCTGGAGTGCTCATGGAGATACGCAGTATTTT. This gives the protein CAWSAHGDTQYF.

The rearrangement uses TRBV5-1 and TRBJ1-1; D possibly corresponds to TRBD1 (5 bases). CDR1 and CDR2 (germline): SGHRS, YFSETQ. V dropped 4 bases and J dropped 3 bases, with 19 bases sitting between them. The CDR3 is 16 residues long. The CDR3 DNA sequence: TGCGCCAGCAGCGGATGGGGGACGCGGCGGGACACTGAAGCTTTCTTT. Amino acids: CASSGWGTRRDTEAFF.

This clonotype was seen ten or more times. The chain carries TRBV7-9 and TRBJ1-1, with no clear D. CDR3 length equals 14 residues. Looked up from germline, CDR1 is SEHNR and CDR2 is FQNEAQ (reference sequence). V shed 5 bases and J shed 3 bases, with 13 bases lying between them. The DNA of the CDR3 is TGTGCCAGCAGCCCGATTGTAGAGGACACTGAAGCTTTCTTT. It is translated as CASSPIVEDTEAFF. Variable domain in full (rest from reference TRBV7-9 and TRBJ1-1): DTGVSQNPRHKITKRGQNVTFRCDPISEHNRLYWYRQTLGQGPEFLTYFQNEAQLEKSRLLSDRFSAERPKGSFSTLEIQRTEQGDSAMYLCASSPIVEDTEAFFGQGTRLTVV.

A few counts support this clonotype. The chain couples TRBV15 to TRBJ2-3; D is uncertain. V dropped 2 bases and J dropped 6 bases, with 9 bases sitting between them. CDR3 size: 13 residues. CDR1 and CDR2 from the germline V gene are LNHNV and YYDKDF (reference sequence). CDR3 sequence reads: CATSRLQADTQYF. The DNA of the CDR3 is TGTGCCACCAGCAGATTGCAGGCGGATACGCAGTATTTT. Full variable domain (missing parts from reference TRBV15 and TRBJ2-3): DAMVIQNPRYQVTQFGKPVTLSCSQTLNHNVMYWYQQKSSQAPKLLFHYYDKDFNNEADTPDNFQSRRPNTSFCFLDIRSPGLGDTAMYLCATSRLQADTQYFGPGTRLTVL.

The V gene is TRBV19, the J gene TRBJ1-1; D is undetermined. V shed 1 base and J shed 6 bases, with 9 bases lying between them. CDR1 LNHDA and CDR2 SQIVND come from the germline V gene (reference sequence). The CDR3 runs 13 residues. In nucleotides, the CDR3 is TGTGCCAGTAGTATAGCCTATGGGGCTGAAGCTTTCTTT. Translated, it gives CASSIAYGAEAFF. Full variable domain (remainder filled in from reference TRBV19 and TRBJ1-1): DGGITQSPKYLFRKEGQNVTLSCEQNLNHDAMYWYRQDPGQGLRLIYYSQIVNDFQKGDIAEGYSVSREKKESFPLTVTSAQKNPTAFYLCASSIAYGAEAFFGQGTRLTVV.

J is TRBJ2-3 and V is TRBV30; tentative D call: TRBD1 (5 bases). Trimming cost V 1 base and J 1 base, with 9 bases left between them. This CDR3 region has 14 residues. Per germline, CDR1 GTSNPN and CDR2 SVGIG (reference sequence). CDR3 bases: TGTGCCTGGAGTGAGGGGTATGGCACAGATACGCAGTATTTT. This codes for CAWSEGYGTDTQYF.

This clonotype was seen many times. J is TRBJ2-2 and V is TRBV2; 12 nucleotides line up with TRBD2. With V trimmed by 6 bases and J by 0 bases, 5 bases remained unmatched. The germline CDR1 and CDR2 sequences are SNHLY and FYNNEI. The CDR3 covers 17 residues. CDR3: CASSRLAGVTNTGELFF. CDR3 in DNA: TGTGCCAGCAGCAGACTAGCGGGAGTTACGAACACCGGGGAGCTGTTTTTT.

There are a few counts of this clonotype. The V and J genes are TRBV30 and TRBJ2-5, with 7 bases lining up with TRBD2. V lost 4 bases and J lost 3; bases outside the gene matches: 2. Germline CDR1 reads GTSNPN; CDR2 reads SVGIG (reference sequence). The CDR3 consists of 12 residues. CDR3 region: CAWTGGEETQYF. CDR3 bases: TGTGCCTGGACTGGGGGGGAAGAGACCCAGTACTTC.

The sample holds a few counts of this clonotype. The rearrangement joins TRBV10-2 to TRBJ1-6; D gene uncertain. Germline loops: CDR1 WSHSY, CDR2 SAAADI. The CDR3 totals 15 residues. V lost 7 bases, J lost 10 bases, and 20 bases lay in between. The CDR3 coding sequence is TGCGCCAGCACCCCCCGATCGGTGACGGGATCACCCCTCCACTTT. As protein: CASTPRSVTGSPLHF.

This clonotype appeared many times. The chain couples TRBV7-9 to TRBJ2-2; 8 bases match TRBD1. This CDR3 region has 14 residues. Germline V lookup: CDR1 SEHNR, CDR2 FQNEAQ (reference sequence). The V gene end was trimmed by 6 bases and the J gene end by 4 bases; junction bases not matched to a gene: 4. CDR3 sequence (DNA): TGTGCCAGCAGTTCGACAGGGGTCACCGGGGAGCTGTTTTTT. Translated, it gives CASSSTGVTGELFF.

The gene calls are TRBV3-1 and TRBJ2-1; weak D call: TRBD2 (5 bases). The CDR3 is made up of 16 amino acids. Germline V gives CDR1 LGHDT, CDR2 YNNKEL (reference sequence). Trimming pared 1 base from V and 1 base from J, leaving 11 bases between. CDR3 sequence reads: CASSQVGGLSYNEQFF. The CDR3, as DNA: TGTGCCAGCAGCCAAGTAGGCGGGTTATCCTACAATGAGCAGTTCTTC.

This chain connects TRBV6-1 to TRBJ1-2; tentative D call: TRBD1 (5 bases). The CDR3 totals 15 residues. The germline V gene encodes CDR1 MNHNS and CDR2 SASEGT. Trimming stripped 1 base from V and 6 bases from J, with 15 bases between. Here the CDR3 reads CASSEDGEWGDGYTF. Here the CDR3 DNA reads TGTGCCAGCAGTGAAGATGGCGAATGGGGCGATGGCTACACCTTC.

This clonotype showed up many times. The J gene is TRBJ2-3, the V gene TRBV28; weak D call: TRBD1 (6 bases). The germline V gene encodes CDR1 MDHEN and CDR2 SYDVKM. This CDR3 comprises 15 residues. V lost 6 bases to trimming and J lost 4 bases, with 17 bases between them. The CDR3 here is CASRPNRDRADTQYF. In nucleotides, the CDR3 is TGTGCCAGCAGACCCAACAGGGATAGGGCAGATACGCAGTATTTT.

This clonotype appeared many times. DNA for the CDR3: TGCAGTGCTCTTCCGGGACTAGTTCCCTACGAGCAGTACTTC. This sequence encodes CSALPGLVPYEQYF. This sequence joins TRBV20-1 and TRBJ2-7; 8 positions agree with TRBD2. With 5 bases clipped from V and 2 bases from J, the junction kept 8 bases outside the gene matches. Germline V gives CDR1 DFQATT, CDR2 SNEGSKA (reference sequence). The CDR3 is made up of 14 amino acids.

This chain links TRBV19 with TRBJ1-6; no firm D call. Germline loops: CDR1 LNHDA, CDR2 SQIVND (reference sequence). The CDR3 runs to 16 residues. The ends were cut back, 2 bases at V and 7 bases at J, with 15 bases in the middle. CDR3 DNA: TGTGCCAGTAGTATACCCCTTGGAGCGGGGAATTCACCCCTCCACTTT. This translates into CASSIPLGAGNSPLHF.

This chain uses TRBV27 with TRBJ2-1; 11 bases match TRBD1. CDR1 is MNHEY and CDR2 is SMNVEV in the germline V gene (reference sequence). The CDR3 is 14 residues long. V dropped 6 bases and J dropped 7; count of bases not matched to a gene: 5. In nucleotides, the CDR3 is TGTGCCAGCAGGTGGACAGGGGGCCAAAATGAGCAGTTCTTC. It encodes CASRWTGGQNEQFF.

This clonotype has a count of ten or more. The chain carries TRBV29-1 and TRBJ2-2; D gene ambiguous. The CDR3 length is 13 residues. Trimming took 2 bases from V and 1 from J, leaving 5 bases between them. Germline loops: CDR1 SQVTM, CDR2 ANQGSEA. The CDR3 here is CSVERQNTGELFF. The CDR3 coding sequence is TGCAGCGTTGAACGGCAGAACACCGGGGAGCTGTTTTTT.

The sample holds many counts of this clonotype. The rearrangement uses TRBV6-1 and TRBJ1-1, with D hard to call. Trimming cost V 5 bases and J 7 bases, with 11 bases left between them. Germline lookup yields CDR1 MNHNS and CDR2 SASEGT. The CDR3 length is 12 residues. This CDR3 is CASSHQVSEAFF. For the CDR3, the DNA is TGTGCCAGCAGTCACCAGGTCAGTGAAGCTTTCTTT.